This T cell receptor (beta chain) was found in a study of T cell changes during pregnancy in multiple sclerosis. CDR1 and CDR2 from the germline V gene are KGHSH and LQKENI. Germline trimming cut 7 bases from V and 1 base from J; bases unmatched to any gene: 9. The CDR3 has 16 residues. Here immunoSEQ multiplex PCR was the method, and the copy in TCRdb shows in-frame clones only, minus some. The sample has 40,000 or so clones, 92% seen once; the top ten hold roughly 13%. This sample comprised CD8+ T cells from peripheral blood mononuclear cells, obtained in the first trimester of pregnancy. The TCR comes from a female donor with multiple sclerosis, enrolled in a pregnancy study. The genes are TRBV18 and TRBJ1-1, with 10 nucleotides matching TRBD1. For the CDR3, the DNA is TGTGCCAGCTTGGGACAGGGGAAAGCGGCGAACACTGAAGCTTTCTTT. Translating it yields CASLGQGKAANTEAFF.